The 22 T cell receptor beta chains presented below share a single source sample, sequenced in a study of STAT5B mutations in CD4+ large granular lymphocyte leukemia. The table came from immunoSEQ multiplex PCR; TCRdb's copy has only in-frame clones and leaves some out. Of roughly 40,000 clones in the sample, 81% were seen once. The specimen was CD4+ T cells from blood buffy coats. Receptors originate from a human donor in good health.

This clone was seen once. CDR3 nucleotides: TGTGCCAGCAGTCTTTACAGCGGGACAGGGCCTCGGGAGCAGTACTTC. Its translation is CASSLYSGTGPREQYF. The chain carries TRBV6-6 and TRBJ2-7, with 9 bases identical to TRBD1. The germline V gene encodes CDR1 MNHNY and CDR2 SVGAGI (reference sequence). J lost 7 bases, V lost 5 bases, and 15 bases had no gene match. The CDR3 runs 16 residues.

CDR3 DNA: TGCGCCAGCAGCCCGGGCGGCTTGAACACTGAAGCTTTCTTT. Amino acids: CASSPGGLNTEAFF. The rearrangement uses TRBV5-1 and TRBJ1-1; no definite D call. Per the germline V gene, CDR1 is SGHRS and CDR2 is YFSETQ. Trimming took off 4 bases at V and 0 bases at J, with 10 bases between the two ends. This CDR3 contains 14 residues.

The chain couples TRBV19 to TRBJ1-5; 11 nucleotides match TRBD1. The ends lost 5 bases at V and 4 bases at J; junction bases unmatched: 4. Germline V gene sequence: CDR1 LNHDA, CDR2 SQIVND (reference sequence). The CDR3 runs 15 residues. CDR3 DNA: TGTGCCAGTAGTGGACAGGGGGCCAATAATCAGCCCCAGCATTTT. This translates into CASSGQGANNQPQHF.

This rearrangement joins TRBV10-1 to TRBJ1-4; TRBD1 might be the D (5 bases). This CDR3 is 14 amino acids long. V was cut by 4 bases and J by 8 bases, with 14 bases left in between. The germline V gene has CDR1 WNHNN and CDR2 SYGVQD (reference sequence). The DNA of the CDR3 is TGCGCCAGCAGTGGTAGGGGCTCGGGGGAAAAACTGTTTTTT. Translating it yields CASSGRGSGEKLFF.

The chain carries TRBV6-5 and TRBJ2-5, with D tentatively TRBD1 (5 bases). Germline V gene data show CDR1 as MNHEY and CDR2 as SVGAGI. The CDR3 is made up of 14 amino acids. Trimming stripped 2 bases from V and 2 bases from J, with 9 bases between. The CDR3 region is CASSYRQLQETQYF. Here the CDR3 DNA reads TGTGCCAGCAGTTACCGACAGCTACAAGAGACCCAGTACTTC.

V usage is TRBV19 and J usage is TRBJ2-3; D unclear. The CDR3 runs to 17 residues. Trimming removed 5 bases at V and 2 bases at J, with 20 bases between. CDR1 LNHDA and CDR2 SQIVND come from the germline V gene (reference sequence). This CDR3 is CASSPLTGLVTTDTQYF. The CDR3 coding sequence is TGTGCCAGTAGTCCGCTCACGGGCCTCGTCACCACAGATACGCAGTATTTT.

Comments on this clone: One junction end does not reproduce the germline sequence, and a read error may be involved. CDR3 loop: CASSRGVGLVF. CDR3 in DNA: TGTGCCAGCAGCCGGGGAGTGGGGCTGGTGTTC. The J gene is TRBJ2-7, the V gene TRBV5-6; either TRBD1 or TRBD2 may supply D (5 bases each). The CDR3 contains 11 residues. The V gene's germline CDR1 is SGHDT and CDR2 YYEEEE.

This chain joins TRBV4-3 and TRBJ2-3; 12 bases align to TRBD2. J was trimmed by 3 bases and V by 0 bases; bases with no gene match: 1. Germline V gene sequence: CDR1 LGHNA, CDR2 YSLEER. The CDR3 spans 16 residues. The CDR3 loop reads CASSQDLAGGTDTQYF. CDR3 DNA sequence: TGCGCCAGCAGCCAAGATCTAGCGGGAGGGACAGATACGCAGTATTTT.

The rearrangement links TRBV7-2 to TRBJ2-3; TRBD2 matches 11 bases. V shed 3 bases, J shed 1 base, and the junction held 3 bases outside the gene matches. The CDR3 sequence is 16 residues long. Germline values: CDR1 SGHTA, CDR2 FQGNSA. The CDR3: CASSFTSGSGTDTQYF. The CDR3, as DNA: TGTGCCAGCAGCTTTACTAGCGGGAGTGGCACAGATACGCAGTATTTT.

V gene TRBV10-3 combines with J gene TRBJ2-3, with no clear D. Trimming removed 4 bases at V and 1 base at J, with 3 bases between. Per germline, CDR1 ENHRY and CDR2 SYGVKD. The CDR3 extends over 12 amino acids. The CDR3 DNA reads as TGTGCCATCAGTGCGGGCACAGATACGCAGTATTTT. Translation gives CAISAGTDTQYF.

This rearrangement joins TRBV29-1 to TRBJ2-7; 7 bases agree with TRBD1. There are 14 residues in the CDR3. Germline values: CDR1 SQVTM, CDR2 ANQGSEA. V dropped 8 bases and J dropped 4; count of bases not matched to a gene: 14. DNA for the CDR3: TGCAGCACCTCTGGGGCAGGGGGTACATACGAGCAGTACTTC. It is translated as CSTSGAGGTYEQYF.

There are a few counts of this clone. This chain uses TRBV29-1 with TRBJ1-1; no definite D call. Trimming took off 7 bases at V and 2 bases at J, with 14 bases between the two ends. The germline V gene has CDR1 SQVTM and CDR2 ANQGSEA. The CDR3 runs 13 residues. CDR3 sequence reads: CSGFAGGNTEAFF. The CDR3 DNA sequence: TGCAGCGGCTTCGCAGGAGGTAACACTGAAGCTTTCTTT.

This chain connects TRBV6-6 to TRBJ2-7; D perhaps matches TRBD2 (5 bases). V lost 2 bases, J lost 0 bases, and 11 bases lay in between. Germline CDR1 and CDR2: MNHNY and SVGAGI (reference sequence). The CDR3 loop spans 15 amino acids. In DNA form, the CDR3 reads TGTGCCAGCAGTTACGCGGACTCGCCCTCCTACGAGCAGTACTTC. Its protein is CASSYADSPSYEQYF.

This clone was picked up a small number of times. The chain combines TRBV4-3 with TRBJ2-7, with 8 bases lining up with TRBD1. Germline CDR1 is LGHNA and CDR2 is YSLEER. This CDR3 contains 16 residues. Unmatched junction bases numbered 8, after V lost 2 bases and J lost 2 bases. The CDR3 loop is CASSQYDRGETYEQYF. The CDR3 DNA reads as TGCGCCAGCAGCCAATACGACAGGGGAGAGACCTACGAGCAGTACTTC.

For the CDR3, the DNA is TGTGCCAGCTCACTGACGGCGCAGAGCTACTACGAGCAGTACTTC. Amino acids: CASSLTAQSYYEQYF. The V gene is TRBV18, the J gene TRBJ2-7; D gene ambiguous. Germline V gene lookup returns CDR1 KGHSH and CDR2 LQKENI. The CDR3 is made up of 15 amino acids. V dropped 4 bases and J dropped 3 bases, with 16 bases sitting between them.

A note on this clone: The junction departs from germline at one end; a sequencing error may be responsible. The gene calls are TRBV4-1 and TRBJ1-3; perhaps TRBD1 as D (6 bases). CDR3 size: 18 residues. CDR1 MGHRA and CDR2 YSYEKL come from the germline V gene. This CDR3 is CASSKETGTTSSGNTIYF. The CDR3 region has the DNA TGCGCCAGCAGCAAAGAAACCGGGACAACCAGCTCTGGAAACACCATATATTTT.

The rearrangement links TRBV6-6 to TRBJ2-5, with 7 bases matching TRBD2. The J segment lost 1 base and the V segment lost 1 base, leaving 3 bases of the junction unmatched. The CDR3 is 15 amino acids. From germline, CDR1 is MNHNY and CDR2 SVGAGI (reference sequence). The CDR3 nucleotides are TGTGCCAGCAGTTACTTTGGACTAGGCCAAGAGACCCAGTACTTC. Its protein product is CASSYFGLGQETQYF.

This clone showed up just a few times. The rearrangement links TRBV6-1 to TRBJ1-5, with no clear D. From germline, CDR1 is MNHNS and CDR2 SASEGT. The CDR3 runs to 13 residues. The V end lost 1 base, the J end lost 7 bases, and 8 bases lay between the germline ends. The CDR3 region has the DNA TGTGCCAGCAGTGAAGATCGATGGCAGCCCCAGCATTTT. This encodes CASSEDRWQPQHF.

This clone was detected only once. The J gene is TRBJ2-3, the V gene TRBV7-8; 7 bases map to TRBD2. V lost 1 base to trimming and J lost 5 bases; unmatched junction nucleotides: 3. Germline-derived CDR1 and CDR2 are SGHVS and FQNEAQ. There are 14 residues in the CDR3. Here the CDR3 DNA reads TGTGCCAGCAGCTTAGTGGCGGGAGTAGATACGCAGTATTTT. This codes for CASSLVAGVDTQYF.

This chain joins TRBV28 and TRBJ1-2; D call uncertain. This CDR3 comprises 13 residues. V lost 3 bases and J lost 5, with 10 bases in between. The germline gives CDR1 MDHEN, CDR2 SYDVKM. CDR3: CASSLGRKYGYTF. The CDR3 nucleotides are TGTGCCAGCAGTTTGGGCAGAAAATATGGCTACACCTTC.

J is TRBJ2-1 and V is TRBV11-3; 7 nucleotides line up with TRBD1. Unmatched junction bases numbered 12, after V lost 7 bases and J lost 0 bases. The CDR3 extends over 17 amino acids. Germline V CDR1 and CDR2: SGHNT, YENEEA. This CDR3 is CASTKGGPPSSYNEQFF. The CDR3 nucleotides are TGTGCCAGCACGAAAGGGGGCCCTCCTAGCTCCTACAATGAGCAGTTCTTC. Full variable domain (rest looked up from reference TRBV11-3 and TRBJ2-1): EAGVVQSPRYKIIEKKQPVAFWCNPISGHNTLYWYLQNLGQGPELLIRYENEEAVDDSQLPKDRFSAERLKGVDSTLKIQPAELGDSAVYLCASTKGGPPSSYNEQFFGPGTRLTVL.

V usage is TRBV5-1 and J usage is TRBJ1-3, with D perhaps matching TRBD1 (6 bases). The CDR3 has 13 residues. V was clipped by 4 bases and J by 6 bases, with 11 bases between them. Per the germline V gene, CDR1 is SGHRS and CDR2 is YFSETQ. This CDR3 reads CASSPGQKNTIYF. The CDR3 DNA sequence: TGCGCCAGCAGCCCGGGACAAAAAAACACCATATATTTT. The variable domain in full, with the rest retrieved from reference TRBV5-1 and TRBJ1-3, is KAGVTQTPRYLIKTRGQQVTLSCSPISGHRSVSWYQQTPGQGLQFLFEYFSETQRNKGNFPGRFSGRQFSNSRSEMNVSTLELGDSALYLCASSPGQKNTIYFGEGSWLTVV.